The 31 T cell receptor beta chains in this list originate from one sample, sequenced in a study of blood T cells in healthy people across ages. For the second PCR, which ran for 7 to 11 cycles, a sample-barcoded 5' primer and a J-beta primer mix were used. TCRdb reanalysed the 5' RACE reads using MiXCR and keeps one entry per CDR3 protein. The sample lists approximately 800,000 distinct CDR3 sequences; roughly 25% were seen once. The same specimen was also included in a second study, on T cells of mothers and their children.

Material: blood. Receptors originate from a boy younger than 18 in good health.

This clonotype was seen more than once but under ten times. The V call is TRBV27, the J call TRBJ2-7; D is perhaps TRBD1 or TRBD2 (5 bases each). Deletions cut 7 bases from V and 5 bases from J, with 21 bases between. CDR1 and CDR2 from the germline V gene are MNHEY and SMNVEV (reference sequence). This CDR3 spans 15 amino acids. The CDR3 DNA reads as TGTGCCAGCACCCTCTCCGGGACCCCACGGGACGAGCAGTACTTC. Protein: CASTLSGTPRDEQYF.

The chain uses TRBV6-2 or TRBV6-3 and TRBJ2-1; TRBD1 agrees at 12 bases. Germline CDR1 reads MNHEY; CDR2 reads SVGEGT. V dropped 5 bases and J dropped 3; count of bases not matched to a gene: 8. This CDR3 has 17 residues. CDR3 in amino acids: CASSRGQGAKGYNEQFF. In DNA, the CDR3 is TGTGCCAGCAGTCGGGGACAGGGGGCTAAAGGCTACAATGAGCAGTTCTTC.

This clonotype was detected only a few times. The chain recombines TRBV28 with TRBJ2-7; the match to TRBD2 covers 10 bases. CDR1 is MDHEN and CDR2 is SYDVKM in the germline V gene. This CDR3 is built from 14 residues. Trimming removed 5 bases from V and 4 bases from J; junction bases left unmatched: 5. As DNA, the CDR3 is TGTGCCAGCAGTCTAGGACTAGCGGAGTACGAGCAGTACTTC. Its protein is CASSLGLAEYEQYF.

This clonotype has a handful of counts. A clone one base away is much larger, so this may be a read error. CDR3 residues: CAGSSPLRDLSYEQYF. The CDR3 coding sequence is TGTGCCGGCAGTTCTCCCCTCCGGGACCTCTCCTACGAGCAGTACTTC. The chain links TRBV28 to TRBJ2-7; tentatively, D is TRBD1 or TRBD2 (5 bases each). Looked up from germline, CDR1 is MDHEN and CDR2 is SYDVKM. This CDR3 has 16 amino acids.

This clonotype was observed a handful of times. This chain uses TRBV11-1 with TRBJ2-7; 10 nucleotides line up with TRBD1. Unmatched junction bases numbered 6, after V lost 8 bases and J lost 5 bases. This CDR3 region has 13 residues. In germline, CDR1 is SGHAT, CDR2 FQDESV (reference sequence). The CDR3 DNA reads TGTGCCAGCTCGGGGACAGGGGAGGACGAGCAGTACTTC. It is translated as CASSGTGEDEQYF.

This clonotype has ten or more counts. The chain links TRBV7-9 to TRBJ2-3; no firm D call. This CDR3 comprises 14 residues. V lost 0 bases and J lost 4, with 8 bases in between. Germline CDR1 SEHNR, CDR2 FQNEAQ (reference sequence). CDR3 sequence: CASSLAGGSDTQYF. CDR3 nucleotides: TGTGCCAGCAGCTTAGCGGGTGGGTCAGATACGCAGTATTTT.

This clonotype was detected only a few times. This sequence joins TRBV5-1 and TRBJ2-7; D could derive from TRBD1 or TRBD2 (6 bases each). Trimming took 0 bases from V and 4 from J, leaving 20 bases between them. The CDR3 consists of 17 residues. Germline V gene data show CDR1 as SGHRS and CDR2 as YFSETQ. CDR3 sequence reads: CASSLGSNTGGQYEQYF. In DNA form, the CDR3 reads TGCGCCAGCAGCTTGGGGTCCAACACCGGGGGACAATACGAGCAGTACTTC.

The genes are TRBV6-5 and TRBJ2-1, with D perhaps matching TRBD2 (5 bases). V dropped 4 bases and J dropped 7 bases, with 14 bases sitting between them. The CDR3 has 14 residues. CDR1 and CDR2 from the germline V gene are MNHEY and SVGAGI. CDR3 bases: TGTGCCAGCAGTTCCTTTCCTCGGGGTAATGAGCAGTTCTTC. Its translation: CASSSFPRGNEQFF.

This rearrangement joins TRBV12-3 or TRBV12-4 to TRBJ2-5; D possibly uses TRBD1 or TRBD2 (5 bases each). This CDR3 region has 18 residues. V was cut by 2 bases and J by 2 bases, with 21 bases left in between. CDR3 sequence reads: CASSLSGGAPVGQETQYF. The CDR3 coding sequence is TGTGCCAGCAGTTTAAGTGGGGGTGCACCCGTGGGGCAAGAGACCCAGTACTTC.

This clonotype was counted ten times or more. The chain uses TRBV29-1 and TRBJ2-5; D gene unclear. The germline V and J ends were trimmed by 4 bases and 2 bases, with 8 bases remaining between them. Germline V CDR1 and CDR2: SQVTM, ANQGSEA. This CDR3 is 12 amino acids long. The CDR3 DNA is TGCAGCGTTGTCGGGCCTCAAGAGACCCAGTACTTC. This translates into CSVVGPQETQYF.

This chain joins TRBV5-5 and TRBJ2-7, with TRBD2 as a possible D gene (6 bases). The CDR3 runs to 14 residues. The germline V gene encodes CDR1 SGHKS and CDR2 YYEKEE (reference sequence). Trimming took off 4 bases at V and 2 bases at J, with 13 bases between the two ends. CDR3 in DNA: TGTGCCAGCAGCCCCGGTTCGGGGGCCTACGAGCAGTACTTC. It yields the protein CASSPGSGAYEQYF.

The chain carries TRBV6-2 or TRBV6-3 and TRBJ1-5; D is unresolved. V was cut by 6 bases and J by 3 bases, with 9 bases left in between. Germline CDR1 MNHEY, CDR2 SVGEGT. There are 13 residues in the CDR3. The CDR3 sequence is CASSSEYNQPQHF. The CDR3 DNA reads as TGTGCCAGCAGCTCAGAGTACAATCAGCCCCAGCATTTT.

The J gene is TRBJ2-6, the V gene TRBV2; no clear D gene. Trimming stripped 3 bases from V and 1 base from J, with 19 bases between. This CDR3 has 19 residues. Germline V gives CDR1 SNHLY, CDR2 FYNNEI. CDR3 nucleotides: TGTGCCAGCAGTGATCTGGCCCCCGGTTATGGATCTGGGGCCAACGTCCTGACTTTC. Protein product: CASSDLAPGYGSGANVLTF.

This clonotype was seen many times. This rearrangement joins TRBV20-1 to TRBJ2-5; no clear D gene. V lost 5 bases to trimming and J lost 4 bases, with 17 bases between them. The CDR3 spans 14 residues. Per germline, CDR1 DFQATT and CDR2 SNEGSKA (reference sequence). This CDR3 is CSALRFSLTETQYF. The CDR3 nucleotides are TGCAGTGCTTTAAGGTTTAGTCTCACAGAGACCCAGTACTTC.

This clonotype was found a few times. The chain carries TRBV7-2 and TRBJ2-5, with 9 positions matching TRBD2. The assigned J gene may be wrong: the sequence end matches TRBJ2-7 better. The CDR3 runs to 15 residues. The germline V gene has CDR1 SGHTA and CDR2 FQGNSA. As DNA, the CDR3 is TGTGCCAGCAGCTTAGAGCCTAGCGGGAATTACGAGCAGTACTTC. It codes for CASSLEPSGNYEQYF.

The V call is TRBV20-1, the J call TRBJ2-2; 9 bases match TRBD2. This CDR3 spans 13 amino acids. CDR1 and CDR2 from the germline V gene are DFQATT and SNEGSKA (reference sequence). V lost 3 bases to trimming and J lost 5 bases; unmatched junction nucleotides: 1. The CDR3 bases are TGCAGTGCTAGGCTAGCGGGAACCGGGGAGCTGTTTTTT. This translates into CSARLAGTGELFF.

The CDR3 loop is CASSFGGLGLREHYF. The CDR3 coding sequence is TGTGCCAGCAGTTTTGGGGGACTAGGCTTGCGCGAGCACTACTTC. The V and J genes are TRBV28 and TRBJ2-5; TRBD2 matches at 8 bases. CDR3 length equals 15 residues. Germline-derived CDR1 and CDR2 are MDHEN and SYDVKM. Trimming removed 3 bases from V and 14 bases from J; junction bases left unmatched: 17.

V usage is TRBV4-2 and J usage is TRBJ2-5; 7 bases are a match to TRBD2. With V trimmed by 0 bases and J by 5 bases, 6 bases remained unmatched. The germline CDR1 and CDR2 sequences are LGHNA and YNFKEQ. The CDR3 runs 15 residues. CDR3 loop: CASSQEGEGKETQYF. DNA for the CDR3: TGTGCCAGCAGCCAAGAGGGGGAGGGTAAGGAGACCCAGTACTTC.

This rearrangement joins TRBV2 to TRBJ1-2; a weak D match, TRBD1 (5 bases). CDR1 SNHLY and CDR2 FYNNEI come from the germline V gene. CDR3 length: 14 amino acids. V lost 0 bases and J lost 8, with 13 bases in between. The CDR3 nucleotides read TGTGCCAGCAGTGAAGCGACCAGGGTAGGGGGCTACACCTTC. Translated, it gives CASSEATRVGGYTF.

In the case of this clonotype: It is likely a read error, because the conserved phenylalanine at the end of the CDR3 is missing. The V and J genes are TRBV6-1 and TRBJ2-5; TRBD1 matches 8 bases. The assigned J gene may be wrong: the sequence end matches TRBJ2-7 better. Per the germline V gene, CDR1 is MNHNS and CDR2 is SASEGT. The CDR3 is made up of 14 amino acids. CDR3 coding DNA: TGTGCCACCTGGGACAGGTCGTCCTCCTACGAGCAGTACCTC. Translating it yields CATWDRSSSYEQYL.

The V call is TRBV12-3 or TRBV12-4, the J call TRBJ1-4; 8 positions match TRBD1. Trimming cost V 4 bases and J 8 bases; bases outside gene matches: 3. The CDR3 is made up of 13 amino acids. CDR3 sequence reads: CASSWTGNEKLFF. CDR3 bases: TGTGCCAGCAGTTGGACAGGGAACGAAAAACTGTTTTTT.

The rearrangement uses TRBV10-3 and TRBJ2-5; no clear D gene. Per the germline V gene, CDR1 is ENHRY and CDR2 is SYGVKD. The CDR3 loop spans 12 amino acids. V lost 3 bases and J 1 base, leaving 3 bases between the germline ends. The CDR3 is CAISEPQETQYF. CDR3 DNA sequence: TGTGCCATCAGTGAACCCCAAGAGACCCAGTACTTC.

This clonotype was seen only a few times. V usage is TRBV6-1 and J usage is TRBJ2-5; D is unclear. The V gene lost 6 bases and the J gene lost 9 bases, with 17 bases spanning the gap. The CDR3 has 13 residues. CDR1 and CDR2 (germline): MNHNS, SASEGT. CDR3 loop: CASRVALSVAQYF. The CDR3 coding sequence is TGTGCCAGCAGAGTCGCTCTATCAGTAGCCCAGTACTTC.

This clonotype was found a few times. The rearrangement uses TRBV27 and TRBJ1-4, with D perhaps TRBD1 (6 bases). V dropped 7 bases and J dropped 10 bases, with 22 bases sitting between them. This CDR3 region has 15 residues. The V gene's germline CDR1 is MNHEY and CDR2 SMNVEV (reference sequence). The CDR3 DNA follows: TGTGCCAGCAATTCATTGGGGGCCCAGGGTGGAAAACTGTTTTTT. Its protein is CASNSLGAQGGKLFF. The full variable domain, in which reference TRBV27 and TRBJ1-4 provide the parts outside the CDR3, is EAQVTQNPRYLITVTGKKLTVTCSQNMNHEYMSWYRQDPGLGLRQIYYSMNVEVTDKGDVPEGYKVSRKEKRNFPLILESPSPNQTSLYFCASNSLGAQGGKLFFGSGTQLSVL.

The chain joins TRBV29-1 to TRBJ1-2; possibly TRBD1 for D (6 bases). This CDR3 contains 15 residues. The ends were cut back, 0 bases at V and 5 bases at J, with 16 bases in the middle. Germline assignment: CDR1 SQVTM and CDR2 ANQGSEA. This chain's CDR3 is CSVEDQGHLIYGYTF. For the CDR3, the DNA is TGCAGCGTTGAAGATCAGGGACATCTGATTTATGGCTACACCTTC.

In regard to this clonotype: The junction does not match germline at one end; this may be a read error. This chain joins TRBV6-2 or TRBV6-3 and TRBJ2-5, with 9 bases that match TRBD2. The CDR3 is 13 residues long. Germline CDR1 and CDR2: MNHEY and SVGEGT. The CDR3 sequence: CASSYSTTSGDFF. CDR3 coding DNA: TGTGCCAGCAGTTACTCGACGACTAGCGGTGATTTCTTC.

The chain has TRBV28 and TRBJ1-2, with D hard to call. This CDR3 is built from 13 residues. Germline V gene data show CDR1 as MDHEN and CDR2 as SYDVKM. Deletions cut 3 bases from V and 3 bases from J, with 8 bases between. The CDR3 here is CASSFFSHYGYTF. Written as DNA, the CDR3 is TGTGCCAGCAGTTTTTTTTCCCACTATGGCTACACCTTC.

Many counts were recorded for this clonotype. V usage is TRBV3-1 and J usage is TRBJ1-1; no definite D call. The CDR3 is made up of 12 amino acids. The V and J ends lost 1 base and 2 bases respectively, with 2 bases between them. Germline V gene sequence: CDR1 LGHDT, CDR2 YNNKEL (reference sequence). CDR3 nucleotide sequence: TGTGCCAGCAGCCAAGGAAACACTGAAGCTTTCTTT. As protein: CASSQGNTEAFF.

The chain recombines TRBV7-6 with TRBJ2-1; D remains ambiguous. CDR1 is SGHVS and CDR2 is FNYEAQ in the germline V gene. The ends were cut back, 5 bases at V and 6 bases at J, with 17 bases in the middle. This CDR3 region has 15 residues. This CDR3 reads CASSKQSKAGNEQFF. Written as DNA, the CDR3 is TGTGCCAGCAGCAAACAGTCGAAAGCCGGCAATGAGCAGTTCTTC.

J is TRBJ1-2 and V is TRBV7-2; possible D gene TRBD1, 6 bases. Trimming pared 5 bases from V and 4 bases from J, leaving 17 bases between. The CDR3 runs to 15 residues. Per the germline V gene, CDR1 is SGHTA and CDR2 is FQGNSA. CDR3 nucleotides: TGTGCCAGCAGCGCCGAACTGACAGGACTCTATGGCTACACCTTC. Amino acid sequence: CASSAELTGLYGYTF.

This clonotype was counted only a few times. This chain joins TRBV7-8 and TRBJ1-3; D remains unclear. From germline, CDR1 is SGHVS and CDR2 FQNEAQ. V was trimmed by 6 bases and J by 0 bases, leaving 12 bases between them. This CDR3 spans 15 amino acids. The CDR3 DNA reads TGTGCCAGCAGTCCCCTGCGGGTCTCTGGAAACACCATATATTTT. It is translated as CASSPLRVSGNTIYF. Based on the CDR3 plus reference TRBV7-8 and TRBJ1-3, the full variable domain is GAGVSQSPRYKVAKRGQDVALRCDPISGHVSLFWYQQALGQGPEFLTYFQNEAQLDKSGLPSDRFFAERPEGSVSTLKIQRTQQEDSAVYLCASSPLRVSGNTIYFGEGSWLTVV.